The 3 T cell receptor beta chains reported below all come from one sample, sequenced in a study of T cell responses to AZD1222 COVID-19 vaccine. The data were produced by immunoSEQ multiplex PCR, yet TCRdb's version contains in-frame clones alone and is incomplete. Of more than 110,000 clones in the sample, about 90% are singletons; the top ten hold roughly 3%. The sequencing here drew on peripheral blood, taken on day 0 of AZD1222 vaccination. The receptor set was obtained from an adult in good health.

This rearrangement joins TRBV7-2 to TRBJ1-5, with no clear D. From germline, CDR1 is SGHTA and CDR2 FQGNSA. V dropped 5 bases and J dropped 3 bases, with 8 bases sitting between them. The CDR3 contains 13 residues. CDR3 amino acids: CASSTADNQPQHF. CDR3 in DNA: TGTGCCAGCAGCACAGCGGACAATCAGCCCCAGCATTTT.

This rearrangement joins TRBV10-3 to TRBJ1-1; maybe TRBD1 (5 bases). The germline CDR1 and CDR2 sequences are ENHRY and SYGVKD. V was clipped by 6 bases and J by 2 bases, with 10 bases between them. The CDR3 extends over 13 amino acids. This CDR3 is CAIRQEVNTEAFF. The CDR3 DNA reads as TGTGCCATCAGACAGGAAGTCAACACTGAAGCTTTCTTT.

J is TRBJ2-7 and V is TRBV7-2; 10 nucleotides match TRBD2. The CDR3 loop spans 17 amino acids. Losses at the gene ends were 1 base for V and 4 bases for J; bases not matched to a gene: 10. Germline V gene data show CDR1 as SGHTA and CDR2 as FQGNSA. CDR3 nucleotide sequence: TGTGCCAGCAGCTTAGGTGGATCGGGACTAGCGCTTTACGAGCAGTACTTC. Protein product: CASSLGGSGLALYEQYF. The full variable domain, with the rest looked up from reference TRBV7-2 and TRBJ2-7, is GAGVSQSPSNKVTEKGKDVELRCDPISGHTALYWYRQSLGQGLEFLIYFQGNSAPDKSGLPSDRFSAERTGGSVSTLTIQRTQQEDSAVYLCASSLGGSGLALYEQYFGPGTRLTVT.